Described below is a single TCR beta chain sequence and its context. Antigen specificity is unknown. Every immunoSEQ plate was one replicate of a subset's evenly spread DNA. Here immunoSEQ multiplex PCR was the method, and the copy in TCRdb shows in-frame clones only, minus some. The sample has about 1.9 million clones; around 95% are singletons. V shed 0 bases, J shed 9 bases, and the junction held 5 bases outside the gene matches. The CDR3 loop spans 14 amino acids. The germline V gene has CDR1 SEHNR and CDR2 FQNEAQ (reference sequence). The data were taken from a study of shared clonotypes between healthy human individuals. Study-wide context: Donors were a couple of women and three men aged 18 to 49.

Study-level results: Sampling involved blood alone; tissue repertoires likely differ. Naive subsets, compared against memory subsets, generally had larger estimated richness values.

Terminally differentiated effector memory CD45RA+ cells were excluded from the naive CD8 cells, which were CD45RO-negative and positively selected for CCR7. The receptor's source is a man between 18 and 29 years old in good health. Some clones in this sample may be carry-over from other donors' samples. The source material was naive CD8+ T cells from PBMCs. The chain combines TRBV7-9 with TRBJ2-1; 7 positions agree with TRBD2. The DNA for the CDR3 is TGTGCCAGCAGCTTAGCGGGAGGGCCCAGTGAGCAGTTCTTC. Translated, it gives CASSLAGGPSEQFF.